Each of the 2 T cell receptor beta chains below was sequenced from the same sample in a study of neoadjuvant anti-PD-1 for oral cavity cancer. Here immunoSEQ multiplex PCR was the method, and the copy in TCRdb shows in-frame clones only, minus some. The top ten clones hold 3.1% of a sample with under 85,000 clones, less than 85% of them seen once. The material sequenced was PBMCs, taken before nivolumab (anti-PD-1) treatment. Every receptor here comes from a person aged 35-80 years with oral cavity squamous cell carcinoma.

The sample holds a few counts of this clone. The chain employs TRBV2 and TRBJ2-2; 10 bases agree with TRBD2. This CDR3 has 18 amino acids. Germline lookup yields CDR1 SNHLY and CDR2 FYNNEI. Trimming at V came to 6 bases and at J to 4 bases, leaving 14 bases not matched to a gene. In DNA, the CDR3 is TGTGCCAGCAGAACCTGGCTAGCGGGAGAAATTAGCACCGGGGAGCTGTTTTTT. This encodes CASRTWLAGEISTGELFF.

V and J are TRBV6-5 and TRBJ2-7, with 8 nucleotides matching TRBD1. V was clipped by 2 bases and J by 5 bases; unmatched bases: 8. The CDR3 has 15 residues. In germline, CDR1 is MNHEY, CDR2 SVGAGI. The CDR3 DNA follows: TGTGCCAGCAGTTACACAGGACAGGGTAACAACGAGCAGTACTTC. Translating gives CASSYTGQGNNEQYF.